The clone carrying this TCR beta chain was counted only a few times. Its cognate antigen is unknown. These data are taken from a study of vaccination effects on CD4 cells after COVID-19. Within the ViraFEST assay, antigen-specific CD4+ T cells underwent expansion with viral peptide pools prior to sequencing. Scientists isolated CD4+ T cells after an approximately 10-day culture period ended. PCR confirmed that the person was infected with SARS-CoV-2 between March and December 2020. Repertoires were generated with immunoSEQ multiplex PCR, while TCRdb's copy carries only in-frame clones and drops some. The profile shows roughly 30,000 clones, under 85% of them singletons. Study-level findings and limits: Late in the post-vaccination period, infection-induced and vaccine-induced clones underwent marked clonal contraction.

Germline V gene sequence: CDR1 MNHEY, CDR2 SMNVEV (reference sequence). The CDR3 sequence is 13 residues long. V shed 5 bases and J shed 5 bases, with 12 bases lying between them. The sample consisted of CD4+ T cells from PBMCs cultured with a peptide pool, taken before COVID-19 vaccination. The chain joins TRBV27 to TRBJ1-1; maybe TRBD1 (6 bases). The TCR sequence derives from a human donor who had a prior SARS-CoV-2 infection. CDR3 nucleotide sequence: TGTGCCAGCAGTATCAGGGGATTAACTGAAGCTTTCTTT. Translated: CASSIRGLTEAFF.